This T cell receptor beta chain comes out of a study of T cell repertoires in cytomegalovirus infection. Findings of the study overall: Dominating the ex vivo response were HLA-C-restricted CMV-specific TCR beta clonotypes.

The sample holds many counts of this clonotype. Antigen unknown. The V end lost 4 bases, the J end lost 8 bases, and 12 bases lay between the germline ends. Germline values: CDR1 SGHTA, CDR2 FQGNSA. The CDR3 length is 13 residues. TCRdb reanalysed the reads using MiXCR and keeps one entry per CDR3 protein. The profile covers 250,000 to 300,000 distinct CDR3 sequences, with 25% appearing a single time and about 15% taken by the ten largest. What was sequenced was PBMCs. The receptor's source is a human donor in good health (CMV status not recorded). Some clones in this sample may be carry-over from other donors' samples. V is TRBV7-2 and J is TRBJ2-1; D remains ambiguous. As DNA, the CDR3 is TGTGCCAGCAGCTCGAGACGTAAGGATGAGCAGTTCTTC. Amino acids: CASSSRRKDEQFF.